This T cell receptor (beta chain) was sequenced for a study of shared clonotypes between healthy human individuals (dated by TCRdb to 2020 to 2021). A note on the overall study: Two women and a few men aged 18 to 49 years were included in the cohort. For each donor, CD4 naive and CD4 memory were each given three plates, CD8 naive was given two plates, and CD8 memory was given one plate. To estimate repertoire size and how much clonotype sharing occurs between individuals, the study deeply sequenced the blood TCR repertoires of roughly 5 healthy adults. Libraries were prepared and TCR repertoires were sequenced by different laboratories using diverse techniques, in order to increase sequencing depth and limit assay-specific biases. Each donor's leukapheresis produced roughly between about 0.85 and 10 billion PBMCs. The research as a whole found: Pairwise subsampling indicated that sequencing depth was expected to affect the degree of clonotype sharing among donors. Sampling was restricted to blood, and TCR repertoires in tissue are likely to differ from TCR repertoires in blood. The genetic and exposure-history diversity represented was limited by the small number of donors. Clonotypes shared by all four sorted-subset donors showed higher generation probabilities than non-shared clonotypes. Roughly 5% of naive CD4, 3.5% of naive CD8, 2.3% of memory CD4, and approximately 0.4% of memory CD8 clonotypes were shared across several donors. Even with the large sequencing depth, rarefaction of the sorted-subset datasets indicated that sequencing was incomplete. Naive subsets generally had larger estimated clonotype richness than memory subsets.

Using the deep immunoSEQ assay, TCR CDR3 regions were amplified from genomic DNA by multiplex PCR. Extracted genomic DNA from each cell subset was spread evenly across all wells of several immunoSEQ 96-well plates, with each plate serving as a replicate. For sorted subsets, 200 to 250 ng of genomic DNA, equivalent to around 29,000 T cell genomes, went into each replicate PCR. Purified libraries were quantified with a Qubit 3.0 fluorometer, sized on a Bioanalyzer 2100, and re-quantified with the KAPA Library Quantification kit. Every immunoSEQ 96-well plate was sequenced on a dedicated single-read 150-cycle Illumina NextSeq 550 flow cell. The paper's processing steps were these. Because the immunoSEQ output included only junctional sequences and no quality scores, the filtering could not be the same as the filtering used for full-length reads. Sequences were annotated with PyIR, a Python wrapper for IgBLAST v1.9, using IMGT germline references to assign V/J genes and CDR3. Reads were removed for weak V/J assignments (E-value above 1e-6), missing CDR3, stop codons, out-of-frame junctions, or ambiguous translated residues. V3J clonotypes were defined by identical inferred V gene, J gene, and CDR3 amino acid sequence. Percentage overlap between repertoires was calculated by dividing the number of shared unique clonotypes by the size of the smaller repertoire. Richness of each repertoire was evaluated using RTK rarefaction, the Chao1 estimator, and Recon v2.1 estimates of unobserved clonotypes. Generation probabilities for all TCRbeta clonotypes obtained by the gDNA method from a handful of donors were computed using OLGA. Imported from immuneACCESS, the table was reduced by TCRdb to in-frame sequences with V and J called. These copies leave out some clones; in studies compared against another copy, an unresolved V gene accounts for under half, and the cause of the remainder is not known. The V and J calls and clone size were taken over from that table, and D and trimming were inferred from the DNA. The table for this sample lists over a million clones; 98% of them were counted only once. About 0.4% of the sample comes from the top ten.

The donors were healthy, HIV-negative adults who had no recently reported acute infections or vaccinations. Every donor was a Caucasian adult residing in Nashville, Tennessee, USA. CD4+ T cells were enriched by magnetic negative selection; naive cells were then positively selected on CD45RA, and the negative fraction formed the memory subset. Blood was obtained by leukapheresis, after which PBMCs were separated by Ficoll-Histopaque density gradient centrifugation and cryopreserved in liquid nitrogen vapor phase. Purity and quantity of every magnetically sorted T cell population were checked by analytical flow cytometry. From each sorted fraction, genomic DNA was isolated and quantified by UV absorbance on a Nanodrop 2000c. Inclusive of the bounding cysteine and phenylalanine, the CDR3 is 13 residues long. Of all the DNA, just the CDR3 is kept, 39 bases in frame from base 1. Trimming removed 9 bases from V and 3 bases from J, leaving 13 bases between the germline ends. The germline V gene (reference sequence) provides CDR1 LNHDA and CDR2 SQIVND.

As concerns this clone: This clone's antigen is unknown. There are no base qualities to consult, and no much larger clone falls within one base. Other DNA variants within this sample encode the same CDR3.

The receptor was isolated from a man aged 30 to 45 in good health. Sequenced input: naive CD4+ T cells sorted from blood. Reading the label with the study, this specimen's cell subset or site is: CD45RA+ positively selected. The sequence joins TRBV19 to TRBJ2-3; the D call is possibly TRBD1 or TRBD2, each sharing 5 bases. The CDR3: CASSRDGTDTQYF. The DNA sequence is TGTGCCAGCTCTAGGGACGGGACAGATACGCAGTATTTT.